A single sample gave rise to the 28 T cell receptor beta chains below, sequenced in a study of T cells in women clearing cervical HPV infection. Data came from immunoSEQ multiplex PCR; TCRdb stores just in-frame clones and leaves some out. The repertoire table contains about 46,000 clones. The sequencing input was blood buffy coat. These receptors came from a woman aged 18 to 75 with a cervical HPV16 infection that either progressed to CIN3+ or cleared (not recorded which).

The covered CDR3 bases are TGTGCCAGCAGCCCCCCAGGACTTTCAGATACG. Translated, it gives CASSPPGLSDT. The whole CDR3 sequence is CASSPPGLSDTQYF. The chain joins TRBV7-9 to TRBJ2-3, with a weak D call TRBD2 (5 bases). The CDR3 end falls 3 residues outside the read, so it is completed with the germline J gene. V dropped 5 bases and J dropped 4 bases, with 13 bases sitting between them. The CDR3 runs 14 residues. Per germline, CDR1 SEHNR and CDR2 FQNEAQ (reference sequence). The full variable domain, rest sourced from reference TRBV7-9 and TRBJ2-3, is DTGVSQNPRHKITKRGQNVTFRCDPISEHNRLYWYRQTLGQGPEFLTYFQNEAQLEKSRLLSDRFSAERPKGSFSTLEIQRTEQGDSAMYLCASSPPGLSDTQYFGPGTRLTVL.

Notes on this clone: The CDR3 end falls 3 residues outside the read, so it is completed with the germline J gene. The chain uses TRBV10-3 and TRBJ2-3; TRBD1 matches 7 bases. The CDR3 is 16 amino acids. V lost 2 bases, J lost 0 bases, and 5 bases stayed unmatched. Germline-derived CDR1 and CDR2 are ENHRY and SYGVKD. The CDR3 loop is CAISENRGFSTDTQYF. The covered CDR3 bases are TGTGCCATCAGTGAGAACAGGGGTTTTAGCACAGATACG.

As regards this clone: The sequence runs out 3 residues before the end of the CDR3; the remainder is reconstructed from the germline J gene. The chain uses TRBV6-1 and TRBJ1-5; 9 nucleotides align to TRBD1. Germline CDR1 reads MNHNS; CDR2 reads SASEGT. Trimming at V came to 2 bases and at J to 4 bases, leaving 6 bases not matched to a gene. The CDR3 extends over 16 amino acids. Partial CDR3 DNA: TGTGCCAGCAGTGAAAGGGGGGGGACAGGGAATCAGCCC. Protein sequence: CASSERGGTGNQP. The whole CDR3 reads CASSERGGTGNQPQHF.

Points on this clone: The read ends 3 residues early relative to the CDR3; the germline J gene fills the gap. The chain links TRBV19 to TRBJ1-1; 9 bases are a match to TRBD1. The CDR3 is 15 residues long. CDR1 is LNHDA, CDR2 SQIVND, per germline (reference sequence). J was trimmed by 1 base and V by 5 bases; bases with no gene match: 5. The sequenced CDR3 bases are TGTGCCAGTAGTGCCGACAGGGGGGAGAACACTGAA. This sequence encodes CASSADRGENTE. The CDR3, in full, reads CASSADRGENTEAFF.

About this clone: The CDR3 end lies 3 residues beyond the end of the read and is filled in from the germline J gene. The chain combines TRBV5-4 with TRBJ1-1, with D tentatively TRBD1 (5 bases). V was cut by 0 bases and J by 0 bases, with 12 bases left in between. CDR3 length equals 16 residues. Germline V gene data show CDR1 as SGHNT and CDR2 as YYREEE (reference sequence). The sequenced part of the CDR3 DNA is TGTGCCAGCAGCTTGGTAGGGGTGGTAATGAACACTGAA. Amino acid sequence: CASSLVGVVMNTE. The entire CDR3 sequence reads CASSLVGVVMNTEAFF.

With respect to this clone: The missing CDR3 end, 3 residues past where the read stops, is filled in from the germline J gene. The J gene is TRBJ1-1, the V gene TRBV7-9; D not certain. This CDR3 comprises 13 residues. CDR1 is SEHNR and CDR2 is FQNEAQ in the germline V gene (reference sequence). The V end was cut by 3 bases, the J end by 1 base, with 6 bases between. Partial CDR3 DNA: TGTGCCAGCAGCTTCGAGGGGAACACTGAA. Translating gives CASSFEGNTE. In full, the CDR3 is CASSFEGNTEAFF.

Incomplete CDR3 DNA: TGTGCCAGCAGCCCTGGACTGTGGGGCTATGGC. Amino acids: CASSPGLWGYG. The entire CDR3 is CASSPGLWGYGYTF. The gene calls are TRBV7-9 and TRBJ1-2; D not resolved. The read ends 3 residues before the CDR3 terminus; that terminus is restored from the germline J gene. The CDR3 loop spans 14 amino acids. V lost 5 bases, J lost 4 bases, and 14 bases lay in between. The germline V gene encodes CDR1 SEHNR and CDR2 FQNEAQ (reference sequence).

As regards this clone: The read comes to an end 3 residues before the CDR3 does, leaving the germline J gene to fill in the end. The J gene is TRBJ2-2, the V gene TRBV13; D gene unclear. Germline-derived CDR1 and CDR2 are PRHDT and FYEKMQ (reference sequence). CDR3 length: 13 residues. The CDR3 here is CASSLRPREKLFF. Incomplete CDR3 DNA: TGTGCCAGCAGCTTAAGGCCAAGAGAAAAG.

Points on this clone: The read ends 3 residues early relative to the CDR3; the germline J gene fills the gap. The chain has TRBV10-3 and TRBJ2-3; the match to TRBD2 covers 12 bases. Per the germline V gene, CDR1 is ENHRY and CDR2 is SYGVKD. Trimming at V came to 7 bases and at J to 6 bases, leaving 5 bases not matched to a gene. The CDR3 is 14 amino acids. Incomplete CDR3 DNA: TGTGCCATCACCAACGGGACTAGCGGGGATACG. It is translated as CAITNGTSGDT. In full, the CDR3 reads CAITNGTSGDTQYF.

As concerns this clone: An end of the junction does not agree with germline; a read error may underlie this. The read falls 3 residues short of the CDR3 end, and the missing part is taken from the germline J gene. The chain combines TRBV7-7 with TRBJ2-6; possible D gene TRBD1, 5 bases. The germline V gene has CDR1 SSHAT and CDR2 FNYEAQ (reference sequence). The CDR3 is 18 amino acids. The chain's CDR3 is CASSLGVPGASGANVLTF. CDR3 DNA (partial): TGTGCTAGCAGCTTAGGTGTCCCTGGGGCCTCTGGGGCCAACGTC. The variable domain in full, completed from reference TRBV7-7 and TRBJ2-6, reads GAGVSQSPRYKVTKRGQDVTLRCDPISSHATLYWYQQALGQGPEFLTYFNYEAQPDKSGLPSDRFSAERPEGSISTLTIQRTEQRDSAMYRCASSLGVPGASGANVLTFGAGSRLTVL.

Here the CDR3 reads CSVEDRSDRGRTGSKLFF. Partial CDR3 DNA: TGCAGCGTTGAAGATCGATCGGACAGGGGCAGGACAGGGTCGAAG. The chain uses TRBV29-1 and TRBJ2-2; TRBD1 matches at 9 bases. The read finishes 3 residues shy of the CDR3 end, and the germline J gene is used to complete it. CDR1 SQVTM and CDR2 ANQGSEA come from the germline V gene. The CDR3 covers 18 residues.

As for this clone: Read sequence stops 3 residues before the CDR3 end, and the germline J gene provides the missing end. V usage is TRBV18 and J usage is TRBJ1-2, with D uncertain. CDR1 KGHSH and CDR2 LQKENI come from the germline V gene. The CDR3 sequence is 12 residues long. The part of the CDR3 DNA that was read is TGTGCCAGCTCACCAGGAGGGTACGAC. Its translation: CASSPGGYD. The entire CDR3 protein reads CASSPGGYDYTF.

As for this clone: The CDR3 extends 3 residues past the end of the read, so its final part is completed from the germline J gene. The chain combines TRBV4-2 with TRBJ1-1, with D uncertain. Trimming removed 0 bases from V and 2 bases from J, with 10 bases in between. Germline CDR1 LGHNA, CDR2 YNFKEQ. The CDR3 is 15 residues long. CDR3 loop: CASSQDGGVNTEAFF. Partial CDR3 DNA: TGTGCCAGCAGCCAAGATGGCGGGGTAAACACTGAA.

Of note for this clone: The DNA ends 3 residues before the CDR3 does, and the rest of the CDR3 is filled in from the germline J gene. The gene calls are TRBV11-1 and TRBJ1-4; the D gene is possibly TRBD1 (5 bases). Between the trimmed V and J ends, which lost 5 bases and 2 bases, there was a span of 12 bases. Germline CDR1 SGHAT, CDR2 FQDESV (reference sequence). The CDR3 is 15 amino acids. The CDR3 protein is CASSLGGTTNEKLFF. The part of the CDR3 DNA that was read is TGTGCCAGCAGCCTGGGGGGGACTACTAATGAAAAA. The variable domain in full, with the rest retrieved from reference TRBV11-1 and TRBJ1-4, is EAEVAQSPRYKITEKSQAVAFWCDPISGHATLYWYRQILGQGPELLVQFQDESVVDDSQLPKDRFSAERLKGVDSTLKIQPAELGDSAMYLCASSLGGTTNEKLFFGSGTQLSVL.

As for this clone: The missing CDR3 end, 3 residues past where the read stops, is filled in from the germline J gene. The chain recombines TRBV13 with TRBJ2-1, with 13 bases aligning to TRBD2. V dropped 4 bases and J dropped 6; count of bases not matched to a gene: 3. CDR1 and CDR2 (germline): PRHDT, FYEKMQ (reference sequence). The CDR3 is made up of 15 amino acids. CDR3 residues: CASSSGLAGVNEQFF. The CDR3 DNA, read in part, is TGTGCCAGCAGCTCTGGACTAGCGGGAGTCAATGAG.

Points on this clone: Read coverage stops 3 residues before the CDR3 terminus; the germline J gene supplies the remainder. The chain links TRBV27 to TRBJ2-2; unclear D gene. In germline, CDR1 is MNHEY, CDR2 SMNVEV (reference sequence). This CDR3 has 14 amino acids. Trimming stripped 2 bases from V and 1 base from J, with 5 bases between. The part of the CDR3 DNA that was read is TGTGCCAGCAGTTTAAATCAGAACACCGGGGAG. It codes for CASSLNQNTGE. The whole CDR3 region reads CASSLNQNTGELFF.

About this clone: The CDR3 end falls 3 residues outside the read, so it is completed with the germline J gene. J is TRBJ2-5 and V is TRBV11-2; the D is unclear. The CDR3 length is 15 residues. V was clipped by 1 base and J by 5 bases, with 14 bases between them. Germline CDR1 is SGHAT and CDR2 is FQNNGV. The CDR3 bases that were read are TGTGCCAGCAGCTTAGTTTCAGGTGTTTCGGAGACC. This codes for CASSLVSGVSET. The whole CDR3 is CASSLVSGVSETQYF.

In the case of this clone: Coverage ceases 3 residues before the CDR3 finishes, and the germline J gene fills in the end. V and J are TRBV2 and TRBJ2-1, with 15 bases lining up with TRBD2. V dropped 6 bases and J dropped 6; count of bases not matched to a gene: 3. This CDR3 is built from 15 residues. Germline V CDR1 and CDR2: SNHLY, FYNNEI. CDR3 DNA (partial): TGTGCCAGCAGGGGGACTAGCGGGGGGTTCAATGAG. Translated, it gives CASRGTSGGFNE. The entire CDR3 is CASRGTSGGFNEQFF. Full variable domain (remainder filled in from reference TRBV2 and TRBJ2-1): EPEVTQTPSHQVTQMGQEVILRCVPISNHLYFYWYRQILGQKVEFLVSFYNNEISEKSEIFDDQFSVERPDGSNFTLKIRSTKLEDSAMYFCASRGTSGGFNEQFFGPGTRLTVL.

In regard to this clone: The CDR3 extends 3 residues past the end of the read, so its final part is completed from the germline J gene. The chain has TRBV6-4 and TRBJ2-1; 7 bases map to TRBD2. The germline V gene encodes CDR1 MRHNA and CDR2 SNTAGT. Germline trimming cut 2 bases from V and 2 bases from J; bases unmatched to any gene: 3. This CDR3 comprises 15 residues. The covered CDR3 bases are TGTGCCAGCAGTGACGGCGGGGGTCCCTACAATGAG. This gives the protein CASSDGGGPYNE. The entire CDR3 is CASSDGGGPYNEQFF.

Partial CDR3 DNA: TGTGCCAGCAGCTTGGACATACCCTCGACC. Protein sequence: CASSLDIPST. The whole CDR3 sequence reads CASSLDIPSTQYF. This chain links TRBV11-2 with TRBJ2-5; perhaps TRBD1 as D (5 bases). The missing CDR3 end, 3 residues past where the read stops, is filled in from the germline J gene. Trimming removed 3 bases at V and 7 bases at J, with 12 bases between. The CDR3 covers 13 residues. CDR1 is SGHAT, CDR2 FQNNGV, per germline.

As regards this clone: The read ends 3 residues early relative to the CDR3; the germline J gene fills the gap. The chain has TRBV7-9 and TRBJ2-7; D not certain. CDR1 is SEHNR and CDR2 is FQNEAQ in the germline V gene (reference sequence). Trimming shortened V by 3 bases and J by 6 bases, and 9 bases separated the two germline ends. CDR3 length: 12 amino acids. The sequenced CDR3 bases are TGTGCCAGCAGCTTCCGTTTCGGCGAG. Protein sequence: CASSFRFGE. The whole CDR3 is CASSFRFGEQYF.

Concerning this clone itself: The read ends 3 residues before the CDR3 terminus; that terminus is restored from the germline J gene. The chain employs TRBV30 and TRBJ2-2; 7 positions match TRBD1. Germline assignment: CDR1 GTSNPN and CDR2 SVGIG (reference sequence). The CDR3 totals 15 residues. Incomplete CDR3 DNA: TGTGCCTGGACAAAAACGGGACAGCAGAATTCACCG. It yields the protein CAWTKTGQQNSP. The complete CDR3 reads CAWTKTGQQNSPLFF.

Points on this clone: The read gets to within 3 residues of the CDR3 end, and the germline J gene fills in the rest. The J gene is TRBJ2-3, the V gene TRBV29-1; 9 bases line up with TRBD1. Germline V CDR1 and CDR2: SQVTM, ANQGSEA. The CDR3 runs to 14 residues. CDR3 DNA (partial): TGCAGCGCCGTCTTAACAGGGGGCAGGGAGACG. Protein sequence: CSAVLTGGRET. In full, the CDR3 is CSAVLTGGRETQYF.

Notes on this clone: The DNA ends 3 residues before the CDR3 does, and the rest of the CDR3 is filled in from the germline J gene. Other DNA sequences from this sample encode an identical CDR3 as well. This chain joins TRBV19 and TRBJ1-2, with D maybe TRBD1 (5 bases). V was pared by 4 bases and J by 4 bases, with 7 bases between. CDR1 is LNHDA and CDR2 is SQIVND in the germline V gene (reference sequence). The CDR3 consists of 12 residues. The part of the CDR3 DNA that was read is TGTGCCAGTAGTACAGACAGCTATGGC. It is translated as CASSTDSYG. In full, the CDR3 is CASSTDSYGYTF.

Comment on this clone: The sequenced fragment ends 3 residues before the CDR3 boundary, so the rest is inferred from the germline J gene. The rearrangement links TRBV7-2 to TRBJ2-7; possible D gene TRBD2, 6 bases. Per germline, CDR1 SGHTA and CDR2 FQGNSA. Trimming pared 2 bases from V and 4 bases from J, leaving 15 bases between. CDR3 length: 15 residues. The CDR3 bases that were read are TGTGCCAGCAGCTTATATGCATCGGGGACTTACGAG. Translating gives CASSLYASGTYE. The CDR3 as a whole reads CASSLYASGTYEQYF. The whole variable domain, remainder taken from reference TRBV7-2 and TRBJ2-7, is GAGVSQSPSNKVTEKGKDVELRCDPISGHTALYWYRQSLGQGLEFLIYFQGNSAPDKSGLPSDRFSAERTGGSVSTLTIQRTQQEDSAVYLCASSLYASGTYEQYFGPGTRLTVT.

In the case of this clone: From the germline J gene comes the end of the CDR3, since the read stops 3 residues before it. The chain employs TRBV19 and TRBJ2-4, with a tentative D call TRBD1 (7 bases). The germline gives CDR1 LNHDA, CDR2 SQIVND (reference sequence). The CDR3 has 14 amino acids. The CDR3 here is CASRYSAGGLGQYF. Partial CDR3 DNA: TGTGCCAGTCGCTATTCAGCAGGGGGGCTAGGT.

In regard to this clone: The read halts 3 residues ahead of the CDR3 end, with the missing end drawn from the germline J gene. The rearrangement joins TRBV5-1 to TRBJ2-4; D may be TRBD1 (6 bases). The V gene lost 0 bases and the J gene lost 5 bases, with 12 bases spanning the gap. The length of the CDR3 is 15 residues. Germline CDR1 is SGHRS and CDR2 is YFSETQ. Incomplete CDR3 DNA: TGCGCCAGCAGCTTGGTTGGGGGCGCGGAAAACATT. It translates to CASSLVGGAENI. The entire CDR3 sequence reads CASSLVGGAENIQYF.

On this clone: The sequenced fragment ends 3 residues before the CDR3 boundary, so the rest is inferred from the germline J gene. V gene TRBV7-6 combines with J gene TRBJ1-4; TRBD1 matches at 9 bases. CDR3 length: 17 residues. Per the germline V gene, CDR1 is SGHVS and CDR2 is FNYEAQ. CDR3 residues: CASSTGTGYSGANVLFF. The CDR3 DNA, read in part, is TGTGCCAGCAGCACCGGGACAGGGTACTCTGGGGCCAACGTA.